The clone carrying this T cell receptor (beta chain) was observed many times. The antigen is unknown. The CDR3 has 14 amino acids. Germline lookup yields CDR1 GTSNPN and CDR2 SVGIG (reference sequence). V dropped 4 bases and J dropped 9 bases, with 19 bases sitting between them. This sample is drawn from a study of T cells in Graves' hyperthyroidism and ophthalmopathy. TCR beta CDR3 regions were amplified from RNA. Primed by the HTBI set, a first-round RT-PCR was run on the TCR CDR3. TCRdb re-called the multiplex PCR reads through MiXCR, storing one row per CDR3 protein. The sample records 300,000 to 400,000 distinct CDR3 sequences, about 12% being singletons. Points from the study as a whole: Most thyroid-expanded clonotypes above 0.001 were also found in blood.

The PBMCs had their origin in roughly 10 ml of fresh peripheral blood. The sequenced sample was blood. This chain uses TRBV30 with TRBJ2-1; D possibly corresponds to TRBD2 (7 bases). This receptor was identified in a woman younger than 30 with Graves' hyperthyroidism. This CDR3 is CAWKRGGQLGEQFF. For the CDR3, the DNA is TGTGCCTGGAAAAGGGGGGGGCAGTTAGGTGAGCAGTTCTTC.